This T cell receptor (beta chain) was captured in a study of T cell clones after liver transplantation. Study-wide context: Apart from a few HCV-positive recipients, transplants were for non-autoimmune, non-viral reasons.

Sequenced by immunoSEQ multiplex PCR; TCRdb stores in-frame clones only, minus some. This sample carries 45,000 to 60,000 clones, approximately 77% of them seen once, and the ten largest clones take roughly a tenth. The CDR3 runs to 16 residues. In germline, CDR1 is PRHDT, CDR2 FYEKMQ (reference sequence). V shed 4 bases, J shed 5 bases, and the junction held 7 bases outside the gene matches. The receptor comes from a human patient who received a liver transplant. Some T cells may have originated in the graft donor. Sequences were derived from CD4+ T cells from blood, sampled at the 22-month timepoint. The chain couples TRBV13 to TRBJ2-2, with TRBD2 matching over 10 bases. The CDR3 DNA sequence: TGTGCCAGCAGCTCCAGCGGGGGGGCACTTACCGGGGAGCTGTTTTTT. This gives the protein CASSSSGGALTGELFF.